Below, one T cell receptor (beta chain) is given with its context. Followed longitudinally, the Seattle patients had been enrolled during active infection. Germline CDR1 is MDHEN and CDR2 is SYDVKM. The CDR3 consists of 13 residues. Trimming removed 8 bases from V and 4 bases from J; junction bases left unmatched: 8. This entry belongs to a study of blood T cell repertoires in COVID-19. On the study more broadly: Acute and convalescent COVID-19 specimens originated in the United States, Italy and Spain.

Authors' analysis steps: How many nucleated cells were present was estimated from reference gene primer amplification. Here immunoSEQ multiplex PCR was the method, and the copy in TCRdb shows in-frame clones only, minus some. V, J and clone size are taken as reported in that table, and D and trimming were inferred from the DNA itself. This table has a few hundred thousand clones, around 85% appearing once. Sequencing was done on a sample of peripheral blood. The TCR sequence derives from a human donor with COVID-19, enrolled during active disease. The donor label of this sample is uncertain. The chain joins TRBV28 to TRBJ2-7, with TRBD1 matching over 7 bases. CDR3 amino acids: CASWGTESYEQYF. DNA of the CDR3: TGTGCCAGCTGGGGGACAGAATCATACGAGCAGTACTTC. Full variable domain (outside the CDR3, taken from reference TRBV28 and TRBJ2-7): DVKVTQSSRYLVKRTGEKVFLECVQDMDHENMFWYRQDPGLGLRLIYFSYDVKMKEKGDIPEGYSVSREKKERFSLILESASTNQTSMYLCASWGTESYEQYFGPGTRLTVT.